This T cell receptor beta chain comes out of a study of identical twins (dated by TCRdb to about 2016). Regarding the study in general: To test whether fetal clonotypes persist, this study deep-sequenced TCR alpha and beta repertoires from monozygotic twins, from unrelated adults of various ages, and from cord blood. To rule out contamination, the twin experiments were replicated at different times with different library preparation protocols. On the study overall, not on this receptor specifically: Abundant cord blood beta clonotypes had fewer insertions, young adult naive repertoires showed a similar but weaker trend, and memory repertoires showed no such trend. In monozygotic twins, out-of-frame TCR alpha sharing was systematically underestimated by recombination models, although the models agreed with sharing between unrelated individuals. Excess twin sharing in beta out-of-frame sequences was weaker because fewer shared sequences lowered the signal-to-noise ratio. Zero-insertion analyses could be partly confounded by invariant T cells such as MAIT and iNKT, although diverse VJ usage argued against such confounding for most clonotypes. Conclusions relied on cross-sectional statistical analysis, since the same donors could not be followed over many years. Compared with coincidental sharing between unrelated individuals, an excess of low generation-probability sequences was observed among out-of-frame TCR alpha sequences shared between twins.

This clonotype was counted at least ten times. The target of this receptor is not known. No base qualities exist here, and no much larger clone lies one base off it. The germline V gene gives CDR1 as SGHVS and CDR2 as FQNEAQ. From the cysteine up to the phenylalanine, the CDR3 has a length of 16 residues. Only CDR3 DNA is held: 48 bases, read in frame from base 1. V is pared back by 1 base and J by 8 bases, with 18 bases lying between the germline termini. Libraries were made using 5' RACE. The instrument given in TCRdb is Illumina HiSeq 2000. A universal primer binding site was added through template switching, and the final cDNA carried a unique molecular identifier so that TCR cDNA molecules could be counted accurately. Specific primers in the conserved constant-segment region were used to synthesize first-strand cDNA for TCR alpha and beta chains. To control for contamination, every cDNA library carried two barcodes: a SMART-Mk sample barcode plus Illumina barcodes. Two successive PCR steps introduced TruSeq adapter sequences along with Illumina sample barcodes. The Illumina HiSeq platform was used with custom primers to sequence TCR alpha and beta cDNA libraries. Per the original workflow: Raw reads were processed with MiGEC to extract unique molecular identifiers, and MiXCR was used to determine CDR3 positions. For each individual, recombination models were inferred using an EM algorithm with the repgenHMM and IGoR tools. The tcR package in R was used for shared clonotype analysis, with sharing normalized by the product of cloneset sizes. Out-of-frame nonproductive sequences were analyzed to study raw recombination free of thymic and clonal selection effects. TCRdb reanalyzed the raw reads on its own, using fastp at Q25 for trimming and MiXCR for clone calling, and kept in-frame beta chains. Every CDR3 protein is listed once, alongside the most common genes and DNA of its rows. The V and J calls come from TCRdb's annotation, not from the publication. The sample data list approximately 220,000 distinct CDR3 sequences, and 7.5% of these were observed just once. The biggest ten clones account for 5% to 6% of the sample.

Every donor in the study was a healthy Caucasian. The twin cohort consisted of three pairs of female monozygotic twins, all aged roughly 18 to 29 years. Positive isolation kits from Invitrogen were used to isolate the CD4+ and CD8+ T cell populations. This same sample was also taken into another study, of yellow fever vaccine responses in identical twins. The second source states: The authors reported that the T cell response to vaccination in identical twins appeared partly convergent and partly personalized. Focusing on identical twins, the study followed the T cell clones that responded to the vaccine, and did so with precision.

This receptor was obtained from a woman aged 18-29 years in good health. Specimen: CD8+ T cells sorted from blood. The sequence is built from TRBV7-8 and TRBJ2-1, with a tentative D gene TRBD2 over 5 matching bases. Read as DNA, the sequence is TGTGCCAGCAGCTTAGAATGGCGACCCGAGGGCGATGAGCAGTTCTTC. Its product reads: CASSLEWRPEGDEQFF.